The present T cell receptor beta chain was sequenced within a study of T cell responses to AZD1222 COVID-19 vaccine. Whole-study results and caveats: Of spike-specific TCRs, nearly half reportedly target regions left unmutated in variants.

A note on this clone: Its antigen is still unknown.

V lost 5 bases to trimming and J lost 1 base, with 15 bases between them. CDR1 is SGHDT and CDR2 is YYEEEE in the germline V gene. The CDR3 loop spans 15 amino acids. TCRdb's copy holds only in-frame clones and misses some; the assay was immunoSEQ multiplex PCR. Of about 160,000 clones in the sample, roughly 90% are singletons; the top ten hold around 4.4%. This sample comprised peripheral blood, obtained 28 days after the second AZD1222 dose. This chain uses TRBV5-6 with TRBJ1-1, with D perhaps TRBD1 (5 bases). This receptor was taken from an adult who received the AZD1222 COVID-19 vaccine. The CDR3 DNA sequence: TGTGCCAGCAGGTCGGTCGGGACGTCGAACACTGAAGCTTTCTTT. As protein: CASRSVGTSNTEAFF.